This TCR beta chain stems from a study of blood T cell repertoires in COVID-19. Across the whole study: Samples taken during acute and convalescent COVID-19 were collected in the United States, Italy and Spain.

Measured with immunoSEQ multiplex PCR; TCRdb has only the in-frame clones, and not every one. This sample has a few hundred thousand clones, with approximately 85% found just once. This CDR3 has 15 amino acids. The germline V gene encodes CDR1 SGHVS and CDR2 FNYEAQ. Between the trimmed V and J ends, which lost 5 bases and 2 bases, there was a span of 14 bases. The V call is TRBV7-6, the J call TRBJ2-3; TRBD1 might be the D (6 bases). Sequencing used PBMCs or T cells enriched from blood (not recorded which). The receptor comes from a woman in her forties or fifties who had been exposed to COVID-19. This CDR3 reads CASSPEGDFTDTQYF. DNA of the CDR3: TGTGCCAGCAGCCCCGAGGGGGATTTCACAGATACGCAGTATTTT.